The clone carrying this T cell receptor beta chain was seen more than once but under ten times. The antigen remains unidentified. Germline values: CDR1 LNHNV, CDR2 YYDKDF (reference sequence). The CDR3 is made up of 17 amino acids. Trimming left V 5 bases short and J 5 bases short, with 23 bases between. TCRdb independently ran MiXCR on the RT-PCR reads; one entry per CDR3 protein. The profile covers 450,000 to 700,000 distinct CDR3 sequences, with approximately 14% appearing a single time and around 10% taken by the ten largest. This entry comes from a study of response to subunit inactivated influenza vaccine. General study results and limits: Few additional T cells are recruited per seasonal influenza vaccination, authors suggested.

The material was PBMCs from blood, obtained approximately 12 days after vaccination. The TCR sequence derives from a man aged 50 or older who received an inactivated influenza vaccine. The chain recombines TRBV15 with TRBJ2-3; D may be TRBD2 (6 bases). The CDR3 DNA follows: TGTGCCACCAGCTTACCTCCCCGGGAGTGGGGCCAAGATACGCAGTATTTT. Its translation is CATSLPPREWGQDTQYF.